These T cell receptor beta chains were read from a single sample in a study of monozygotic twins with inflammatory bowel disease. TCRdb reprocessed the 5' RACE reads and keeps a single row for each CDR3 protein, giving no DNA. The sample data list about 210,000 distinct CDR3 sequences. The sample was blood. The receptors shown here come from a human donor with ulcerative colitis or Crohn's disease, or a healthy co-twin of an affected twin (not recorded which). Each CDR3 is given with its conserved first and last residue. Fields, in order: V gene, J gene, CDR3 protein.

TRBV27	TRBJ2-2	CASSPDTRPTGELFF
TRBV20-1	TRBJ2-7	CSASGTSGSWEQYF
TRBV29-1	TRBJ2-7	CSVGLLNGGGGGHEQYF
TRBV30	TRBJ1-1	CAWRAPGPTNTEAFF
TRBV27	TRBJ1-1	CASSSTGTEAFF
TRBV4-1	TRBJ2-5	CASSHAYPTVYQETQYF
TRBV6-1	TRBJ2-2	CASSEALPSGVNTGELFF
TRBV20-1	TRBJ1-2	CSAVISFGYTF
TRBV20-1	TRBJ1-3	CSAAAYGNTIYF
TRBV5-6	TRBJ2-6	CASSLEMNSGANVLTF
TRBV6-4	TRBJ2-1	CASSATGQGAYNEQFF
TRBV11-2	TRBJ2-3	CASSPGGLSVGDTQYF
TRBV3-1	TRBJ2-7	CASSQGVIGNEQYF
TRBV18	TRBJ2-5	CASSPSPETQYF
TRBV24-1	TRBJ2-5	CATSGGSRETQYF
TRBV18	TRBJ1-1	CASSPQGYTEAFF
TRBV20-1	TRBJ2-4	CSASAGLAKNMQYF
TRBV5-1	TRBJ2-2	CASSFDSNTGELFF
TRBV7-8	TRBJ1-2	CASSLVSWGYTF
TRBV5-1	TRBJ1-5	CASSLEAGNQPQHF
TRBV7-9	TRBJ2-1	CASSLSPGLRYNEQFF
TRBV4-1	TRBJ2-4	CASSQDREPNKNIQYF
TRBV3-1	TRBJ2-1	CASSQDRMTSGGNEQFF
TRBV7-6	TRBJ1-5	CASSSLPYQPQHF
TRBV6-2/TRBV6-3	TRBJ1-5	CASTPGSYSNQPQQF
TRBV30	TRBJ1-4	CACGLATNEKLFF
TRBV5-6	TRBJ2-2	CASSLAASGELFF
TRBV12-3/TRBV12-4	TRBJ1-5	CASRPGETNGPQHF
TRBV6-2/TRBV6-3	TRBJ2-1	CASSRAGVASYNEQFF
TRBV5-1	TRBJ2-3	CASSLETDTQYF
TRBV5-1	TRBJ2-1	CASRREYEQFF
TRBV6-2/TRBV6-3	TRBJ2-5	CASSRSSGRYQETQYF
TRBV28	TRBJ1-4	CASSGGREKLFF
TRBV3-1	TRBJ2-1	CASSQTSGRAWEQFF
TRBV5-6	TRBJ2-3	CASSSTVGFLTDTQYF
TRBV7-3	TRBJ1-1	CASSLRGRDTEAFF
TRBV4-2	TRBJ2-1	CASSLLGQGGYNEQFF
TRBV7-2	TRBJ2-1	CASSPWRRGGNEQFF
TRBV10-3	TRBJ1-5	CAISEDRVMPQHF
TRBV7-2	TRBJ2-1	CASSLGPTGDEQFF
TRBV7-9	TRBJ2-7	CASSPTPGTYYEQYF
TRBV12-3/TRBV12-4	TRBJ2-2	CASSFLGGGLNTGELFF
TRBV5-1	TRBJ1-3	CASSGRTGGPSSGNTIYF
TRBV19	TRBJ1-1	CASSISPGGATEAFF
TRBV6-2/TRBV6-3	TRBJ2-1	CASSYPTSGGAREQFF
TRBV7-8	TRBJ1-1	CASTQEGTEAFF
TRBV11-2	TRBJ1-6	CASSFGTGPNNSPLHF
TRBV12-3/TRBV12-4	TRBJ1-1	CASSPGNMNTEAFF
TRBV4-3	TRBJ1-5	CASSQDGNQPQHF
TRBV7-9	TRBJ2-7	CASSSGLSPGEQYF
TRBV5-5	TRBJ2-7	CASSLGAGQPEQYF
TRBV6-1	TRBJ1-1	CASSVGRAEAFF
TRBV20-1	TRBJ1-1	CSAAGQGLITEAFF